This T cell receptor beta chain derives from a study of blood T cells in healthy people across ages (dated by TCRdb to the mid-2010s). Regarding the research as a whole: In model experiments, template switching captured roughly one uniquely barcoded TCR beta cDNA molecule for every two T cells. Using the same blood draw, the study looked at two additional independent replicas of 1 million unique cDNA reads for two donors, one aged 18 to 30 and the other aged 80 or older. The study measured age-related changes in TCR beta repertoire diversity using deep sequencing normalized with unique cDNA molecular identifiers. Donors were grouped into four age groups: young (average roughly 17 years), middle-aged (about 38), aged (approximately 67) and long-lived (approximately 82). To avoid experimental bias, donors of different ages were spread randomly across the sequencing lanes.

There are 15 amino acids in the CDR3, from cysteine to phenylalanine inclusive. The sequence is cut down to CDR3 DNA, 45 bases in frame from base 1. A distance of 13 bases separates the germline ends of V and J, which lose 3 bases and 3 bases respectively. The germline V gene gives CDR1 as MDHEN and CDR2 as SYDVKM. The library came from 5' RACE. This sample was sequenced with an Illumina HiSeq 2500. A second PCR of about 7 to 12 cycles was performed with a sample-barcoded 5' primer and a J-beta primer mix. A unique molecular identifier was introduced onto each TCR beta cDNA molecule by a template-switch 5' adaptor carrying 12 random nucleotides. Each sample yielded at least 3 million CDR3-containing paired-end reads. The Mint cDNA synthesis kit, primed by a TRBC-specific oligonucleotide, was used to synthesize first-strand cDNA from all RNA. Following uracil-DNA glycosylase treatment, all cDNA underwent a first 18-cycle PCR with the universal primers M1SS and BC2_uni_R. On the authors' methods: For normalization, 1 million high-quality reads were randomly selected from each sample, with every read carrying a distinct molecular identifier. Instead of being binned into consensus sequences, reads that shared molecular identifiers were thrown out. MiTCR, set to a Q25 quality threshold and the strictest error-elimination algorithm, was used for CDR3 identification, clonotype clustering and error correction. A nonparametric unseen species model using Euler transformation provided a lower-bound estimate of total TCR beta diversity. TCRdb cleaned the public reads at Q25 with fastp, built clones with MiXCR and kept in-frame beta chains. One record per CDR3 amino acid sequence lists the most common genes and DNA. TCRdb's processing, not the study's, gives the V and J calls here. The sample table holds some 750,000 distinct CDR3 sequences, of which 22% were seen once. 22% of the sample is taken by the ten largest.

The roughly 39 donors, aged roughly 6 to 95 years, were systemically healthy Caucasian individuals from Russia. Approximately 10 milliliters of peripheral blood were collected from each donor into EDTA-treated Vacutainer tubes. PBMCs were isolated by Ficoll-Paque density-gradient centrifugation, with at least 6 million obtained per sample. Trizol reagent was used to extract total RNA from the PBMCs, yielding at least 6 micrograms per sample. The percentages of naive CD45RAhigh/CD27high T cells were determined by flow cytometry on a PBMC aliquot from every donor. On the study overall, not on this receptor specifically: A strong correlation was found between observed TCR beta diversity and the percentage of naive T cells measured by flow cytometry. Compared with the aged group, the long-lived group had more naive CD4+ T cells, fewer expanded clones and increased TCR diversity, suggesting age selection. Because the CMV infection status of the donors was unknown, age-related changes in expanded clonotypes may potentially have been confounded. Since profiling was done on bulk unsorted PBMCs, naive and antigen-experienced compartments could not be conclusively compared. Estimates of total diversity based on one million sequenced T cells were considered lower bounds and underestimates. Observed TCR beta diversity per million T cells fell roughly linearly with age, and a significant reduction was already apparent by age roughly 40.

As concerns this clonotype: Its antigen is unknown. No qualities accompany the bases; no much larger clone lies one base away.

The source material was blood. The sequence is built from TRBV28 and TRBJ2-3; 6 matching bases give a weak D call of TRBD1. The source is a man in his 70s in good health. The sequenced DNA is TGTGCCAGCAGTTTGTTATCAGGGGAAACAGATACGCAGTATTTT. Its coded protein is CASSLLSGETDTQYF.